Listed here are 17 T cell receptor beta chains from one sample, sequenced in a study of cytomegalovirus exposure and HLA in healthy donors. The PCR made use of 60 Vbeta and 13 Jbeta primers. Method: immunoSEQ multiplex PCR; TCRdb's copy keeps in-frame clones and lacks some. The table records 100,000 to 150,000 clones, about 80% of them present only once. Sequences were obtained from PBMCs. Receptor source: a man aged 30 to 39 in good health and CMV-seronegative.

The genes are TRBV30 and TRBJ2-7; TRBD1 matches at 10 bases. The J segment lost 3 bases and the V segment lost 3 bases, leaving 5 bases of the junction unmatched. Germline CDR1 and CDR2: GTSNPN and SVGIG (reference sequence). The CDR3 spans 14 residues. CDR3 sequence: CAWRGQGQYYEQYF. The DNA of the CDR3 is TGTGCCTGGAGGGGACAGGGGCAATACTACGAGCAGTACTTC.

The rearrangement joins TRBV30 to TRBJ1-3; 10 positions agree with TRBD1. This CDR3 has 14 residues. With 3 bases clipped from V and 6 bases from J, the junction kept 5 bases outside the gene matches. Per the germline V gene, CDR1 is GTSNPN and CDR2 is SVGIG (reference sequence). The CDR3 reads CAWRGDRGLNTIYF. CDR3 DNA: TGTGCCTGGAGGGGGGACAGGGGATTAAACACCATATATTTT.

The V and J genes are TRBV5-1 and TRBJ2-5, with 7 bases fitting TRBD2. The CDR3 runs 15 residues. Per the germline V gene, CDR1 is SGHRS and CDR2 is YFSETQ. J was trimmed by 5 bases and V by 0 bases; bases with no gene match: 7. For the CDR3, the DNA is TGCGCCAGCAGCTTGGGAGGCGGGAGTTTGGAGACCCAGTACTTC. Protein product: CASSLGGGSLETQYF.

The chain uses TRBV4-3 and TRBJ2-3; D is possibly TRBD2 (6 bases). V dropped 4 bases and J dropped 1 base, with 15 bases sitting between them. CDR3 length: 16 residues. In germline, CDR1 is LGHNA, CDR2 YSLEER. The CDR3: CASSLILSGGTDTQYF. The CDR3 nucleotides are TGCGCCAGCAGCCTCATTTTATCGGGGGGCACAGATACGCAGTATTTT.

The table lists this clone with a few counts. The chain employs TRBV28 and TRBJ2-3; 10 bases line up with TRBD1. This CDR3 spans 13 amino acids. V lost 3 bases, J lost 13 bases, and 7 bases stayed unmatched. In germline, CDR1 is MDHEN, CDR2 SYDVKM. CDR3 in amino acids: CASSLQTGTGEYF. The CDR3 bases are TGTGCCAGCAGTTTGCAAACCGGGACAGGGGAGTATTTT.

This clone was picked up one time. The rearrangement uses TRBV19 and TRBJ1-1; TRBD1 agrees at 7 bases. J lost 7 bases, V lost 5 bases, and 7 bases had no gene match. The CDR3 contains 13 residues. Germline V CDR1 and CDR2: LNHDA, SQIVND (reference sequence). CDR3 coding DNA: TGTGCCAGTAGTCGCAGGGGGACAGTTGAAGCTTTCTTT. As protein: CASSRRGTVEAFF.

The rearrangement joins TRBV28 to TRBJ1-5; D is uncertain. The CDR3 totals 11 residues. Germline CDR1 MDHEN, CDR2 SYDVKM. Trimming left V 3 bases short and J 6 bases short, with 3 bases between. The CDR3 loop is CASSFVQPQHF. CDR3 coding DNA: TGTGCCAGCAGTTTCGTTCAGCCCCAGCATTTT.

The chain is built from TRBV9 and TRBJ2-5; the match to TRBD2 covers 10 bases. The germline V gene encodes CDR1 SGDLS and CDR2 YYNGEE. The CDR3 is 15 residues long. The ends lost 4 bases at V and 1 base at J; junction bases unmatched: 4. CDR3 in DNA: TGTGCCAGCAGCTTTAGCGGGGGGACCCAAGAGACCCAGTACTTC. Its protein product is CASSFSGGTQETQYF. The complete variable domain, with remaining parts taken from reference TRBV9 and TRBJ2-5, reads DSGVTQTPKHLITATGQRVTLRCSPRSGDLSVYWYQQSLDQGLQFLIQYYNGEERAKGNILERFSAQQFPDLHSELNLSSLELGDSALYFCASSFSGGTQETQYFGPGTRLLVL.

The chain recombines TRBV30 with TRBJ2-5; perhaps TRBD1 as D (5 bases). CDR3 length: 14 residues. Trimming took off 4 bases at V and 5 bases at J, with 17 bases between the two ends. The germline V gene encodes CDR1 GTSNPN and CDR2 SVGIG (reference sequence). CDR3 in amino acids: CAWNRGADGETQYF. Written as DNA, the CDR3 is TGTGCCTGGAACCGTGGGGCGGATGGGGAGACCCAGTACTTC.

The chain employs TRBV11-2 and TRBJ2-5; 10 bases agree with TRBD2. The DNA end favors TRBJ2-7, so the J call may be wrong. Germline-derived CDR1 and CDR2 are SGHAT and FQNNGV. CDR3 size: 15 residues. This CDR3 is CASSLGLAGAYEQYF. CDR3 bases: TGTGCCAGCAGCTTAGGTCTAGCGGGAGCGTACGAGCAGTACTTC.

The chain recombines TRBV4-3 with TRBJ1-2; TRBD1 matches 7 bases. Trimming took 1 base from V and 0 from J; bases not matched to a gene: 2. This CDR3 region has 15 residues. Germline V gives CDR1 LGHNA, CDR2 YSLEER. CDR3 sequence (DNA): TGCGCCAGCAGCCAAGCGGGACAGACTAACTATGGCTACACCTTC. It translates to CASSQAGQTNYGYTF.

The chain has TRBV7-2 and TRBJ1-1, with TRBD1 as a possible D gene (6 bases). The CDR3 has 13 residues. The germline gives CDR1 SGHTA, CDR2 FQGNSA. The germline V and J ends were trimmed by 1 base and 7 bases, with 10 bases remaining between them. The CDR3 DNA reads as TGTGCCAGCAGCTTAGGGGGGCTAGGTGAAGCTTTCTTT. The encoded protein is CASSLGGLGEAFF.

The rearrangement joins TRBV6-1 to TRBJ2-5, with 9 nucleotides matching TRBD1. The CDR3 is made up of 14 amino acids. Losses at the gene ends were 4 bases for V and 5 bases for J; bases not matched to a gene: 5. Germline V CDR1 and CDR2: MNHNS, SASEGT. DNA of the CDR3: TGTGCCAGCAGTGCACAGGGGGCGGGGGAGACCCAGTACTTC. Its translation is CASSAQGAGETQYF.

The genes are TRBV21-1 and TRBJ1-1; TRBD1 is taken as the D call from the table, unchecked against the DNA. TRBV21-1 is marked as a pseudogene. The CDR3 has 17 residues. The CDR3 DNA reads as TGTGCCAGCACCAGTGGGACAGGGGAGTATGGGAACACTGAAGCTTTCTTT. Translation gives CASTSGTGEYGNTEAFF.

The chain links TRBV5-1 to TRBJ2-3; the match to TRBD2 covers 15 bases. This CDR3 is 20 amino acids long. Trimming removed 4 bases from V and 3 bases from J; junction bases left unmatched: 15. Looked up from germline, CDR1 is SGHRS and CDR2 is YFSETQ. The CDR3 DNA is TGCGCCAGCAGCGGGGGACTAGCGGGAGGAAGGGTACTATGGACAGATACGCAGTATTTT. It codes for CASSGGLAGGRVLWTDTQYF.

The V call is TRBV7-8, the J call TRBJ2-3; TRBD2 aligns across 8 bases. The CDR3 has 14 amino acids. J lost 3 bases, V lost 6 bases, and 5 bases had no gene match. CDR1 SGHVS and CDR2 FQNEAQ come from the germline V gene. CDR3 region: CASRPREVTDTQYF. The CDR3 region has the DNA TGTGCCAGCAGACCGCGGGAGGTAACAGATACGCAGTATTTT.

The genes are TRBV30 and TRBJ1-5; 9 bases fit TRBD1. The CDR3 consists of 15 residues. Germline CDR1 GTSNPN, CDR2 SVGIG (reference sequence). V shed 2 bases and J 4 bases; nucleotides not matched to a gene: 6. CDR3 coding DNA: TGTGCCTGGAGTAAGGGACAGGGTAGTAATCAGCCCCAGCATTTT. It translates to CAWSKGQGSNQPQHF.